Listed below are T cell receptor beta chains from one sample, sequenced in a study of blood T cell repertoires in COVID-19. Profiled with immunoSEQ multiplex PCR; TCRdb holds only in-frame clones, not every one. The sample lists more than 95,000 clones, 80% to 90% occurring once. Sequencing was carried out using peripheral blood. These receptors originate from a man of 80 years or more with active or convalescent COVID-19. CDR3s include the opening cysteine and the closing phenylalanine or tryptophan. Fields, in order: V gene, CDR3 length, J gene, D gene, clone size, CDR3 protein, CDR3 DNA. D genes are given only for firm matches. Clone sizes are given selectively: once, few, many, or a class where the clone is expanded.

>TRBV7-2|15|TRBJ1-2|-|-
CASSTRTVSEVGYTF
TGTGCCAGCAGCACCCGGACAGTTAGCGAGGTTGGCTACACCTTC
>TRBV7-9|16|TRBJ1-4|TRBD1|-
CASRPTGQGPGEKLFF
TGTGCCAGCAGACCTACTGGACAGGGCCCAGGGGAAAAACTGTTTTTT
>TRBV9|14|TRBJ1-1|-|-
CASIKNDGVTEAFF
TGTGCCAGCATTAAAAACGACGGGGTAACTGAAGCTTTCTTT
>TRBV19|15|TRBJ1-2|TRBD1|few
CASTRDRGANYGYTF
TGTGCCAGTACCCGGGACAGGGGAGCTAACTATGGCTACACCTTC
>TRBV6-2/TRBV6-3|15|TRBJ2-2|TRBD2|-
CASSYKRGPVGELFF
TGTGCCAGCAGTTACAAGCGGGGGCCCGTCGGGGAGCTGTTTTTT
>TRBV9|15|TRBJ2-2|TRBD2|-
CASSVRGGNTGELFF
TGTGCCAGCAGCGTACGCGGGGGTAACACCGGGGAGCTGTTTTTT
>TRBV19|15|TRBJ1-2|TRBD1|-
CASKTGTGSRDGYTF
TGTGCCAGTAAAACCGGGACAGGGAGTAGGGATGGCTACACCTTC
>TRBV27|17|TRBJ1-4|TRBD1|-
CASAGGQGFLTNEKLFF
TGTGCCAGCGCCGGGGGACAGGGTTTTCTCACTAATGAAAAACTGTTTTTT
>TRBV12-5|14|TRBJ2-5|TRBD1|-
CASGPGTGYETQYF
TGTGCTAGTGGCCCCGGGACAGGGTACGAGACCCAGTACTTC
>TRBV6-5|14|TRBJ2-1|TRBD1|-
CALLRGQGSGEQFF
TGTGCCCTTTTGAGAGGACAGGGGAGTGGTGAGCAGTTCTTC
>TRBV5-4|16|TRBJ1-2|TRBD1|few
CASSPPDRGKNYGYTF
TGTGCCAGCAGCCCGCCCGACAGGGGAAAGAACTATGGCTACACCTTC
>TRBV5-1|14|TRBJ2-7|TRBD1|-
CASSQRGQGDEQYF
TGCGCCAGCAGCCAAAGGGGACAGGGGGACGAGCAGTACTTC
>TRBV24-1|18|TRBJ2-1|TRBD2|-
CATSDPRLAGRLYNEQFF
TGTGCCACCAGTGATCCCCGACTAGCGGGGAGACTCTACAATGAGCAGTTCTTC
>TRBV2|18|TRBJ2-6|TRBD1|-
CASRTGGVLSSGANVLTF
TGTGCCAGCAGGACAGGGGGCGTGTTGAGCTCTGGGGCCAACGTCCTGACTTTC
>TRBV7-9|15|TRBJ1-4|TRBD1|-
CASSGMGQFNEKLFF
TGTGCCAGCAGTGGGATGGGACAGTTTAATGAAAAACTGTTTTTT